These 8 T cell receptor beta chains were sequenced from one sample in a study of technical replicates of blood from a few donors. The repertoire was sequenced with immunoSEQ multiplex PCR; TCRdb's copy has only in-frame clones and lacks some. The table lists some 87,000 clones, about 96% of them singletons, with around 0.31% in the top ten. Input material: T cells isolated from PBMCs. Source of these receptors: a human donor in good health.

The genes are TRBV6-5 and TRBJ2-2; perhaps TRBD2 as D (6 bases). The length of the CDR3 is 13 residues. With 7 bases removed from V and 4 bases from J, the gap between germline ends came to 10 bases. Germline V gives CDR1 MNHEY, CDR2 SVGAGI. The CDR3 region has the DNA TGTGCCAGCACCAAGGGAGGCACCGGGGAGCTGTTTTTT. It translates to CASTKGGTGELFF.

This clone was counted a single time. J is TRBJ1-2 and V is TRBV4-1, with D hard to call. Trimming removed 1 base at V and 5 bases at J, with 8 bases between. CDR3 length: 13 residues. Germline lookup yields CDR1 MGHRA and CDR2 YSYEKL. The CDR3 DNA reads as TGCGCCAGCAGCCAAGCACAGAATTATGGCTACACCTTC. Its protein product is CASSQAQNYGYTF.

The chain joins TRBV7-9 to TRBJ1-4; 7 nucleotides line up with TRBD1. Germline assignment: CDR1 SEHNR and CDR2 FQNEAQ (reference sequence). The CDR3 spans 13 residues. The junction had 5 bases not matched to a gene; V was cut back by 8 bases and J by 5 bases. The CDR3 DNA follows: TGTGCCAGCTTGCAGGGACAGAATGAAAAACTGTTTTTT. It yields the protein CASLQGQNEKLFF. The whole variable domain, filled in from reference TRBV7-9 and TRBJ1-4, reads DTGVSQNPRHKITKRGQNVTFRCDPISEHNRLYWYRQTLGQGPEFLTYFQNEAQLEKSRLLSDRFSAERPKGSFSTLEIQRTEQGDSAMYLCASLQGQNEKLFFGSGTQLSVL.

The chain uses TRBV7-3 and TRBJ2-5; 10 nucleotides agree with TRBD2. Germline V lookup: CDR1 SGHTA, CDR2 FQGTGA. J gave up 5 bases and V 4 bases, and 7 bases lay outside the gene matches. This CDR3 has 15 amino acids. In DNA, the CDR3 is TGTGCCAGCAGCTCCTCTAGCGGGAGTCACGAGACCCAGTACTTC. This sequence encodes CASSSSSGSHETQYF.

The gene calls are TRBV5-1 and TRBJ2-5; D ambiguous. The V and J ends lost 1 base and 4 bases respectively, with 8 bases between them. The germline gives CDR1 SGHRS, CDR2 YFSETQ. This CDR3 spans 13 amino acids. Here the CDR3 reads CASSLQIGETQYF. The DNA for the CDR3 is TGCGCCAGCAGCTTGCAGATTGGAGAGACCCAGTACTTC.

The CDR3 loop is CASSPTTGFSNQPQHF. In DNA form, the CDR3 reads TGTGCCAGCAGCCCCACGACAGGATTTAGCAATCAGCCCCAGCATTTT. This chain uses TRBV7-9 with TRBJ1-5, with D possibly matching TRBD1 (6 bases). CDR3 length: 16 residues. Germline V gene lookup returns CDR1 SEHNR and CDR2 FQNEAQ (reference sequence). V lost 5 bases to trimming and J lost 0 bases, with 14 bases between them.

This chain uses TRBV6-5 with TRBJ2-3; perhaps TRBD2 as D (5 bases). V was clipped by 6 bases and J by 8 bases, with 12 bases between them. CDR3 length: 12 residues. Per germline, CDR1 MNHEY and CDR2 SVGAGI. CDR3 in DNA: TGTGCCAGCAGACATACTAGATTTACGCAGTATTTT. Its translation: CASRHTRFTQYF.

The chain combines TRBV7-9 with TRBJ1-1; TRBD1 is a possible D gene (6 bases). V lost 5 bases to trimming and J lost 0 bases, with 13 bases between them. The CDR3 contains 15 residues. Germline V CDR1 and CDR2: SEHNR, FQNEAQ (reference sequence). CDR3 coding DNA: TGTGCCAGCAGCAACTACAGGGTAATGAACACTGAAGCTTTCTTT. Amino acids: CASSNYRVMNTEAFF.